The 27 T cell receptor gamma chains listed next were all sequenced from one sample in a study of Vδ1+ human thymocytes. Study-wide results and limits: Thymic TRG and TRD repertoires appeared highly polyclonal.

Extracted RNA was reverse transcribed into cDNA. Pooled V-gene forward primers with one constant-region reverse primer generated the CDR3 amplicons by multiplex PCR. TCRdb re-called the multiplex PCR reads with CATT. Here the sample spans tens of thousands of gamma-chain clones, 20% to 25% being singletons. Their antigens remain unidentified. The sequenced sample consisted of Vdelta1+ gamma-delta thymocytes from the thymus. As to subset: FACS-sorted CD3+ TCRalphabeta- TCRVdelta1+ TCRVdelta2- thymocytes. These receptors came from a girl under two years old who had congenital heart surgery.

This clone appeared a single time. The genes are TRGV2 and TRGJ1 or TRGJ2. In germline, CDR1 is EGSNGY, CDR2 YDSYNSKV. The V and J ends lost 0 bases and 11 bases, in that order; junction bases with no gene match: 10. This CDR3 spans 13 amino acids. The CDR3 protein is CATWDGRTGEKLF. For the CDR3, the DNA is TGTGCCACCTGGGACGGGCGGACTGGCGAGAAACTCTTT.

V is TRGV9 and J is TRGJ1 or TRGJ2. Germline loops: CDR1 GITISATS, CDR2 ISYDGTV (reference sequence). CDR3 length: 11 amino acids. J lost 10 bases, V lost 7 bases, and 10 bases had no gene match. This chain's CDR3 is CALCKGGKKLF. Written as DNA, the CDR3 is TGTGCCTTGTGTAAGGGGGGAAAGAAACTCTTT.

The V gene is TRGV9, the J gene TRGJ1 or TRGJ2. The junction had 5 bases not matched to a gene; V was cut back by 4 bases and J by 8 bases. CDR3 length equals 11 residues. Germline assignment: CDR1 GITISATS and CDR2 ISYDGTV (reference sequence). In DNA form, the CDR3 reads TGTGCCTTGTGGGATATTGATAAGAAACTCTTT. As protein: CALWDIDKKLF.

On this clone itself: Other nucleotide sequences from this sample produce the same CDR3. This rearrangement joins TRGV8 to TRGJ1 or TRGJ2. Germline V CDR1 and CDR2: VENAVY, YDSYNSRV. V shed 4 bases, J shed 1 base, and the junction held 4 bases outside the gene matches. The length of the CDR3 is 13 residues. The CDR3 DNA reads TGTGCCACCTGGGACTCCAATTATTATAAGAAACTCTTT. Protein: CATWDSNYYKKLF.

The rearrangement links TRGV2 to TRGJ1 or TRGJ2. Germline CDR1 is EGSNGY and CDR2 is YDSYNSKV. The J segment lost 15 bases and the V segment lost 0 bases, leaving 5 bases of the junction unmatched. CDR3 length equals 10 residues. Here the CDR3 reads CATWDGLGLF. CDR3 in DNA: TGTGCCACCTGGGACGGGCTGGGACTCTTT.

About this clone: The sample contains more than one DNA sequence encoding this CDR3. V and J are TRGV2 and TRGJP2. V lost 0 bases to trimming and J lost 4 bases; unmatched junction nucleotides: 5. The CDR3 covers 15 residues. Germline lookup yields CDR1 EGSNGY and CDR2 YDSYNSKV. The CDR3 DNA reads as TGTGCCACCTGGGACGGGCGGGATAGTGATTGGATCAAGACGTTT. As protein: CATWDGRDSDWIKTF.

About this clone: Other DNA sequences from this sample encode an identical CDR3 as well. The chain recombines TRGV9 with TRGJ1 or TRGJ2. The V segment lost 1 base and the J segment 4 bases; nucleotides outside the gene matches: 4. CDR3 length: 13 amino acids. Germline V gene data show CDR1 as GITISATS and CDR2 as ISYDGTV (reference sequence). The CDR3 loop reads CALWEVGYYKKLF. The CDR3 DNA is TGTGCCTTGTGGGAGGTAGGATATTATAAGAAACTCTTT.

The chain couples TRGV9 to TRGJ1 or TRGJ2. Germline V lookup: CDR1 GITISATS, CDR2 ISYDGTV (reference sequence). The trim removed 0 bases at V and 6 bases at J, leaving 5 bases unmatched. This CDR3 has 13 amino acids. CDR3 residues: CALWEVIFYKKLF. The CDR3 DNA reads as TGTGCCTTGTGGGAGGTGATTTTTTATAAGAAACTCTTT.

V is TRGV3 and J is TRGJ1 or TRGJ2. Germline loops: CDR1 VTNTFY, CDR2 YDVSTARD (reference sequence). CDR3 length equals 22 residues. J was trimmed by 0 bases and V by 0 bases; bases with no gene match: 26. The CDR3 sequence: CATWDRISPRLPSLSNYYKKLF. The CDR3 DNA reads as TGTGCCACCTGGGACAGGATATCCCCTCGCCTTCCCTCACTTTCGAATTATTATAAGAAACTCTTT.

The chain joins TRGV9 to TRGJ1 or TRGJ2. The germline V gene has CDR1 GITISATS and CDR2 ISYDGTV (reference sequence). This CDR3 contains 11 residues. With 9 bases clipped from V and 3 bases from J, the junction kept 5 bases outside the gene matches. The CDR3 spells CALGFYYKKLF. In DNA, the CDR3 is TGTGCCTTGGGTTTTTATTATAAGAAACTCTTT.

The sample holds a few counts of this clone. This chain connects TRGV3 to TRGJ1 or TRGJ2. The trim removed 3 bases at V and 10 bases at J, leaving 12 bases unmatched. The CDR3 length is 13 residues. The germline V gene has CDR1 VTNTFY and CDR2 YDVSTARD (reference sequence). CDR3 coding DNA: TGTGCCACCTGGGACCCCTTAGTTGAAAAGAAACTCTTT. Amino acids: CATWDPLVEKKLF.

With regard to this clone: A clone one base away is much larger, so this may be a read error. The V and J genes are TRGV5 and TRGJ1 or TRGJ2. V shed 0 bases, J shed 4 bases, and the junction held 6 bases outside the gene matches. The CDR3 is 14 amino acids. Germline values: CDR1 VINAFY, CDR2 YDVSNSKD. In nucleotides, the CDR3 is TGTGCCACCTGGGACAGGCCGGTGTATTATAAGAAACTCTTT. Translating it yields CATWDRPVYYKKLF.

The rearrangement uses TRGV2 and TRGJ1 or TRGJ2. Germline V gene sequence: CDR1 EGSNGY, CDR2 YDSYNSKV. V lost 2 bases to trimming and J lost 4 bases; unmatched junction nucleotides: 8. The CDR3 is made up of 14 amino acids. The CDR3 reads CATWDVKGYYKKLF. CDR3 bases: TGTGCCACCTGGGACGTTAAGGGATATTATAAGAAACTCTTT.

This clone was seen more than once but under ten times. This chain connects TRGV2 to TRGJP2. Germline CDR1 is EGSNGY and CDR2 is YDSYNSKV. V shed 5 bases and J 1 base; nucleotides not matched to a gene: 10. CDR3 length: 16 amino acids. The CDR3 loop is CATWVGAISSDWIKTF. The CDR3 bases are TGTGCCACCTGGGTGGGGGCTATTAGTAGTGATTGGATCAAGACGTTT.

This chain joins TRGV3 and TRGJ1 or TRGJ2. CDR1 is VTNTFY, CDR2 YDVSTARD, per germline (reference sequence). V was clipped by 0 bases and J by 5 bases; unmatched bases: 10. This CDR3 has 15 amino acids. CDR3 DNA sequence: TGTGCCACCTGGGACAGGCCAAGGCTTGATTATAAGAAACTCTTT. Residues: CATWDRPRLDYKKLF.

This clone turned up a few times. This sequence joins TRGV3 and TRGJ1 or TRGJ2. The CDR3 is 14 amino acids. V lost 2 bases to trimming and J lost 4 bases; unmatched junction nucleotides: 8. Germline V gene lookup returns CDR1 VTNTFY and CDR2 YDVSTARD (reference sequence). The CDR3 is CATWDMGKYYKKLF. The CDR3 DNA sequence: TGTGCCACCTGGGACATGGGAAAATATTATAAGAAACTCTTT.

This clone has a handful of counts. The rearrangement joins TRGV4 to TRGJ1 or TRGJ2. CDR1 EGSTGY and CDR2 YDSYTSSV come from the germline V gene. CDR3 length equals 13 residues. The trim removed 0 bases at V and 10 bases at J, leaving 9 bases unmatched. The CDR3 spells CATWDGRNSKKLF. Written as DNA, the CDR3 is TGTGCCACCTGGGATGGGCGTAATTCGAAGAAACTCTTT.

As concerns this clone: A clone one base away is much larger, so this may be a read error. Other DNA sequences of this sample code for an identical CDR3. The chain carries TRGV8 and TRGJP2. CDR3 length equals 12 residues. CDR1 and CDR2 (germline): VENAVY, YDSYNSRV. CDR3 protein: CATWDSDWIKTF. The CDR3 DNA is TGTGCCACCTGGGATAGTGACTGGATCAAGACGTTT.

V is TRGV8 and J is TRGJ1 or TRGJ2. There are 14 residues in the CDR3. Germline V CDR1 and CDR2: VENAVY, YDSYNSRV. Unmatched junction bases numbered 11, after V lost 6 bases and J lost 3 bases. CDR3 sequence reads: CATWTINSYYKKLF. Written as DNA, the CDR3 is TGTGCCACCTGGACCATCAATAGTTATTATAAGAAACTCTTT.

This clone came up a few times. The chain is built from TRGV9 and TRGJP. Trimming removed 3 bases from V and 10 bases from J; junction bases left unmatched: 0. The CDR3 contains 13 residues. Germline loops: CDR1 GITISATS, CDR2 ISYDGTV (reference sequence). In DNA form, the CDR3 reads TGTGCCTTGTGGGAGTTGGGCAAAAAAATCAAGGTATTT. As protein: CALWELGKKIKVF.

The gene calls are TRGV2 and TRGJP1. V was pared by 3 bases and J by 4 bases, with 11 bases of the junction left unmatched. The V gene's germline CDR1 is EGSNGY and CDR2 YDSYNSKV. The CDR3 is 16 amino acids. CDR3 protein: CATWDTTGGTGWFKIF. CDR3 sequence (DNA): TGTGCCACCTGGGACACAACAGGGGGCACTGGTTGGTTCAAGATATTT.

Worth noting for this clone: Different DNA sequences within this sample yield the same CDR3. V is TRGV2 and J is TRGJ1 or TRGJ2. The CDR3 has 14 residues. Germline V CDR1 and CDR2: EGSNGY, YDSYNSKV. The J segment lost 4 bases and the V segment lost 0 bases, leaving 6 bases of the junction unmatched. Here the CDR3 reads CATWDGGRYYKKLF. DNA for the CDR3: TGTGCCACCTGGGACGGGGGTCGCTATTATAAGAAACTCTTT.

Only a few counts were recorded for this clone. The rearrangement links TRGV4 to TRGJ1 or TRGJ2. The CDR3 contains 15 residues. Germline values: CDR1 EGSTGY, CDR2 YDSYTSSV. The ends lost 3 bases at V and 3 bases at J; junction bases unmatched: 11. In DNA, the CDR3 is TGTGCCACCTGGGATTGGAGGTCGGTTTATTATAAGAAACTCTTT. This gives the protein CATWDWRSVYYKKLF.

A word on this clone: Other DNA sequences within the sample encode an identical CDR3. The chain combines TRGV9 with TRGJ1 or TRGJ2. Germline V lookup: CDR1 GITISATS, CDR2 ISYDGTV (reference sequence). The CDR3 covers 14 residues. The ends lost 0 bases at V and 4 bases at J; junction bases unmatched: 6. This chain's CDR3 is CALWEVRGYYKKLF. DNA of the CDR3: TGTGCCTTGTGGGAGGTGCGGGGATATTATAAGAAACTCTTT.

The chain has TRGV4 and TRGJ1 or TRGJ2. Germline V gene lookup returns CDR1 EGSTGY and CDR2 YDSYTSSV. With 2 bases clipped from V and 3 bases from J, the junction kept 4 bases outside the gene matches. The CDR3 sequence is 13 residues long. CDR3 DNA: TGTGCCACCTGGGATGATAGTTATTATAAGAAACTCTTT. This encodes CATWDDSYYKKLF.

The rearrangement links TRGV8 to TRGJ1 or TRGJ2. This CDR3 contains 12 residues. J gave up 11 bases and V 2 bases, and 9 bases lay outside the gene matches. Germline values: CDR1 VENAVY, CDR2 YDSYNSRV. CDR3 sequence (DNA): TGTGCCACCTGGGATACTGCCCCCGAGAAACTCTTT. It specifies CATWDTAPEKLF.

This clone has just a few counts. The chain recombines TRGV4 with TRGJ1 or TRGJ2. The germline V gene has CDR1 EGSTGY and CDR2 YDSYTSSV. The length of the CDR3 is 11 residues. V lost 5 bases and J lost 9; bases outside the gene matches: 7. The CDR3 spells CATWGPCKKLF. The CDR3 DNA is TGTGCCACCTGGGGACCATGTAAGAAACTCTTT.